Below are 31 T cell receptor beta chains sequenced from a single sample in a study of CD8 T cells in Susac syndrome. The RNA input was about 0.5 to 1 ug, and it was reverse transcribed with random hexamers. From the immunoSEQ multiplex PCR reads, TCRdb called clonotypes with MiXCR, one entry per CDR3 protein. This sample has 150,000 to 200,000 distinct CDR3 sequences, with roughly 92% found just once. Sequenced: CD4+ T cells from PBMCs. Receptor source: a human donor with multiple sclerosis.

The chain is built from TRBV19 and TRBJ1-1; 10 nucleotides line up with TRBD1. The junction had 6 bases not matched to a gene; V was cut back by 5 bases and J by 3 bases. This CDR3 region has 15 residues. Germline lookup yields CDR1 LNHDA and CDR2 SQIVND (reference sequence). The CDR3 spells CASSARDRGYTEAFF. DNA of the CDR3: TGTGCCAGTAGTGCGAGGGACAGGGGATACACTGAAGCTTTCTTT.

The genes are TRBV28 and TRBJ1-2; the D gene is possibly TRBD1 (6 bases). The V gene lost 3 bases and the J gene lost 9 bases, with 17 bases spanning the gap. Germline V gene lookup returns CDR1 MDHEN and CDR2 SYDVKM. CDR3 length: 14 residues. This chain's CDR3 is CASSLAGTRKRYTF. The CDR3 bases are TGTGCCAGCAGTTTGGCTGGGACAAGAAAACGCTACACCTTC.

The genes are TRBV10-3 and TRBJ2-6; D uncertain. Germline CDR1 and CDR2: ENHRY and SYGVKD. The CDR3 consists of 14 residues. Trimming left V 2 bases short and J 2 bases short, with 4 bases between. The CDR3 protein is CAISEGAGANVLTF. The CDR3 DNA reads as TGTGCCATCAGTGAGGGGGCTGGGGCCAACGTCCTGACTTTC.

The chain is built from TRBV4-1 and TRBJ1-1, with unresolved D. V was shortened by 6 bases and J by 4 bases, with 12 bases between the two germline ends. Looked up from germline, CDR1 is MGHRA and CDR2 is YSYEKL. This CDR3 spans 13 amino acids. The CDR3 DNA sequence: TGCGCCAGCAGAGGAGGGTGGGGCACTGAAGCTTTCTTT. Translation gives CASRGGWGTEAFF.

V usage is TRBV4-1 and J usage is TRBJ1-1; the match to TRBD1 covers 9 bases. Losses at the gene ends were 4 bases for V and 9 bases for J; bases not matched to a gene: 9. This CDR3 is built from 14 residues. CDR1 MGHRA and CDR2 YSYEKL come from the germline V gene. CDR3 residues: CASSRIPGQGKAFF. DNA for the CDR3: TGCGCCAGCAGCCGGATACCGGGACAGGGAAAAGCTTTCTTT.

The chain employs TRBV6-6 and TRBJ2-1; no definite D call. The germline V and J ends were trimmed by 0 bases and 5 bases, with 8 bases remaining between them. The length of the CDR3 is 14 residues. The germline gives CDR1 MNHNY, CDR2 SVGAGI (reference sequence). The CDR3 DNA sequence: TGTGCCAGCAGTTACTCTGGCAGCCACAATGAGCAGTTCTTC. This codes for CASSYSGSHNEQFF.

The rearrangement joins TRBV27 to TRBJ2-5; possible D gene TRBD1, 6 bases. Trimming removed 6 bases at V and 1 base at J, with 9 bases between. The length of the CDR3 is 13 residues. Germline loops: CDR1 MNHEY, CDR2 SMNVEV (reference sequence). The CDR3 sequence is CASRDSPQETQYF. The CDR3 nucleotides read TGTGCCAGCAGGGACAGTCCCCAAGAGACCCAGTACTTC.

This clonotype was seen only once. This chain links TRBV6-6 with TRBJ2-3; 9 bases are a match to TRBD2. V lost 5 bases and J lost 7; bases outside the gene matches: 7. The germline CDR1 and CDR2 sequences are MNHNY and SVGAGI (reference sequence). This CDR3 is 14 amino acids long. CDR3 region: CASSTRLAVNTQYF. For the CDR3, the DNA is TGTGCCAGCAGTACCCGACTAGCGGTAAATACGCAGTATTTT.

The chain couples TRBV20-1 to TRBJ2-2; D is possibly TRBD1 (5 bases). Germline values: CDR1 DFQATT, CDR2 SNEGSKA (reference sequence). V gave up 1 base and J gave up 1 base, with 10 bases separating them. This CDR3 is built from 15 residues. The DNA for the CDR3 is TGCAGTGCTAGAGGGGTAGGGGTGAACACCGGGGAGCTGTTTTTT. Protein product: CSARGVGVNTGELFF.

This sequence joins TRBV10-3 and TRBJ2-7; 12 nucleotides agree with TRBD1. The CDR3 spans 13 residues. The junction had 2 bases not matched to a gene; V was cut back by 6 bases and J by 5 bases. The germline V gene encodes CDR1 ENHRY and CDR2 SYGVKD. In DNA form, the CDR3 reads TGTGCCATCAGGGGACAGGGGGCCAACGAGCAGTACTTC. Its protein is CAIRGQGANEQYF.

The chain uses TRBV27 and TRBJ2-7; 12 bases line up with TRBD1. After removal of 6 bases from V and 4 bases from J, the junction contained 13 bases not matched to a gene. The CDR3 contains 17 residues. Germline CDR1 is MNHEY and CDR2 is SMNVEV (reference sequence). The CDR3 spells CASSRTGTGGISYEQYF. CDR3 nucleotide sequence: TGTGCCAGCAGCCGCACCGGGACAGGGGGCATTTCGTACGAGCAGTACTTC.

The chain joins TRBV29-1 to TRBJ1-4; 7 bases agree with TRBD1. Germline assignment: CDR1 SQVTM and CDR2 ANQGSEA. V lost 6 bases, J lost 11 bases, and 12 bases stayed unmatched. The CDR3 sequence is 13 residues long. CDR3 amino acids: CSVTGTEDGKLFF. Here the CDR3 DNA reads TGCAGCGTCACCGGGACAGAGGATGGTAAACTGTTTTTT.

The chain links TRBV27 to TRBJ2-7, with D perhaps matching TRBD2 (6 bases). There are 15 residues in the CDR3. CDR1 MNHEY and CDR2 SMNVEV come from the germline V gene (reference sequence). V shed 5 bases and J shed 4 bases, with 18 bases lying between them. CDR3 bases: TGTGCCAGCAGTCCCTGGGACTCTTCCATATACGAGCAGTACTTC. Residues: CASSPWDSSIYEQYF.

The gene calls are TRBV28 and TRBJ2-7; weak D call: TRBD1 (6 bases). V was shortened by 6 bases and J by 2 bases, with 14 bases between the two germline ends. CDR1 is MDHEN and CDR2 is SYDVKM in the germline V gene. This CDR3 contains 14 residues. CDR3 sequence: CASSFAPGAYEQYF. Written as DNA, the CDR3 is TGTGCCAGCAGCTTCGCTCCAGGGGCCTACGAGCAGTACTTC.

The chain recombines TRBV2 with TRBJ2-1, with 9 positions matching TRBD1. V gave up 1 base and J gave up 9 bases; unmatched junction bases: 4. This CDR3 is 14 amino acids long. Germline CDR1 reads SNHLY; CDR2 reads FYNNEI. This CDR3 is CASSEDGQGIEQFF. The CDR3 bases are TGTGCCAGCAGTGAAGATGGACAGGGGATTGAGCAGTTCTTC.

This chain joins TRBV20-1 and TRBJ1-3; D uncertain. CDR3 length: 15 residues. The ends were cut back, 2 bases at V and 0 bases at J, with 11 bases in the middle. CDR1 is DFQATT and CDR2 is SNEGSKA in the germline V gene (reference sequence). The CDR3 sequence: CSARPSTSSGNTIYF. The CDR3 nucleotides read TGCAGTGCTAGACCTTCAACGAGCTCTGGAAACACCATATATTTT.

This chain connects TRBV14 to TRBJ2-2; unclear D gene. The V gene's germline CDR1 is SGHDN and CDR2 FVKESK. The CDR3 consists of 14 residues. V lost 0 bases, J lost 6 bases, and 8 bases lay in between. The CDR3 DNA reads TGTGCCAGCAGCCAAGAGTATTCGGCCGGGGAGCTGTTTTTT. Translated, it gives CASSQEYSAGELFF.

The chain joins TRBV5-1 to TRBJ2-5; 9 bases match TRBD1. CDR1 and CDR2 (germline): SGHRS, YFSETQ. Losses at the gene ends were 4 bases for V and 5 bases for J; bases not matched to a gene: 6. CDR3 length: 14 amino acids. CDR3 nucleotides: TGCGCCAGCAGCCCGGACAGGGGAGAGGAGACCCAGTACTTC. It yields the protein CASSPDRGEETQYF.

The DNA of the CDR3 is TGCGCCAGCAGCCATGGAACAGGTTCTACCGGGGAGCTGTTTTTT. It codes for CASSHGTGSTGELFF. The chain joins TRBV4-3 to TRBJ2-2; possible D gene TRBD1, 5 bases. V lost 3 bases and J lost 5, with 13 bases in between. The CDR3 is 15 residues long. The germline V gene encodes CDR1 LGHNA and CDR2 YSLEER.

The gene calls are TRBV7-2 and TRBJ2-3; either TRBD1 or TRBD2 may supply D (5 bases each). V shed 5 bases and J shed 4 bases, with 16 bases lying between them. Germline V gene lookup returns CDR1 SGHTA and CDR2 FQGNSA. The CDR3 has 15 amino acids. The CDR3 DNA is TGTGCCAGCAGCCCCCGGGGCGCTTTCCCAGATACGCAGTATTTT. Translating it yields CASSPRGAFPDTQYF.

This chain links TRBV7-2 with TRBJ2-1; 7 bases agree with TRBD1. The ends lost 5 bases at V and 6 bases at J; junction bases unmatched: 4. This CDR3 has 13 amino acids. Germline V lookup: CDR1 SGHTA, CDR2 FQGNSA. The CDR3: CASSGRQGNEQFF. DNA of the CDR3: TGTGCCAGCAGCGGCCGACAGGGCAATGAGCAGTTCTTC.

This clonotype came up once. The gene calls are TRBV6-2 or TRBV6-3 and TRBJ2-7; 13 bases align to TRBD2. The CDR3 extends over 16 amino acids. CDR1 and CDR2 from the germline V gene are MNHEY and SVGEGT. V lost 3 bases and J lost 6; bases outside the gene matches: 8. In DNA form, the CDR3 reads TGTGCCAGCAGTTATGATGCGACTAGCGGGAGGCGCGAGCAGTACTTC. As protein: CASSYDATSGRREQYF.

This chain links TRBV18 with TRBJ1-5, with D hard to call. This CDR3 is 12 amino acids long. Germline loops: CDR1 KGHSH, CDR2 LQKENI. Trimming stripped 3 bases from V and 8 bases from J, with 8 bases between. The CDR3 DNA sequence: TGTGCCAGCTCACCTGATTCCGAGCCCCAGCATTTT. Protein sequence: CASSPDSEPQHF.

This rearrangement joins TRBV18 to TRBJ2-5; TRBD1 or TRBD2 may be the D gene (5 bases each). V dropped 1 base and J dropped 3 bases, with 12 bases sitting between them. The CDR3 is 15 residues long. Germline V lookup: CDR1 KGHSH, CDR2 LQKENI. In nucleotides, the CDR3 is TGTGCCAGCTCACCACAGGGAGACAGAAAAGAGACCCAGTACTTC. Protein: CASSPQGDRKETQYF.

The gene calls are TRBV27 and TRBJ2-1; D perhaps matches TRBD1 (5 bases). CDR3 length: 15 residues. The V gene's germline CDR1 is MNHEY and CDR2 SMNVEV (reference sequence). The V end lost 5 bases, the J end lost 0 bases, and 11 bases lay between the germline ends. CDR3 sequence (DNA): TGTGCCAGCAGTCTACAGGTTAGCTCCTACAATGAGCAGTTCTTC. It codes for CASSLQVSSYNEQFF.

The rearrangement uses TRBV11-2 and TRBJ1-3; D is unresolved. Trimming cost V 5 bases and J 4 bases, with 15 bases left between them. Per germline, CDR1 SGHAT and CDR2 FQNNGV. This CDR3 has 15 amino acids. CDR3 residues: CASSPDGRAGNTIYF. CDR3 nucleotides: TGTGCCAGCAGCCCCGATGGGAGGGCGGGAAACACCATATATTTT.

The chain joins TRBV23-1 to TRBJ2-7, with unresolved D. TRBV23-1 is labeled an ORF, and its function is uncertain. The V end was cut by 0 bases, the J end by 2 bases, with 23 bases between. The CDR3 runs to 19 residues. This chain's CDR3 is CASSQSLKEPQHRPYEQYF. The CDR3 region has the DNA TGCGCCAGCAGTCAATCGCTAAAGGAACCCCAACACCGACCCTACGAGCAGTACTTC.

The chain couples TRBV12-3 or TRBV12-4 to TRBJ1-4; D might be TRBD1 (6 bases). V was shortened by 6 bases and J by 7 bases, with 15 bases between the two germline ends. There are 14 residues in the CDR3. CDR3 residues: CASRDTGTSEKLFF. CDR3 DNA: TGTGCCAGCAGGGACACTGGGACATCTGAAAAACTGTTTTTT.

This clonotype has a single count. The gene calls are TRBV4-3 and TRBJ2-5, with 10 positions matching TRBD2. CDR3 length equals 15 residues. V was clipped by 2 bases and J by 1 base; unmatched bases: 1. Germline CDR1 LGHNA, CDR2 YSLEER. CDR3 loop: CASSQLAGVQETQYF. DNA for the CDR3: TGCGCCAGCAGCCAACTAGCGGGAGTCCAAGAGACCCAGTACTTC.

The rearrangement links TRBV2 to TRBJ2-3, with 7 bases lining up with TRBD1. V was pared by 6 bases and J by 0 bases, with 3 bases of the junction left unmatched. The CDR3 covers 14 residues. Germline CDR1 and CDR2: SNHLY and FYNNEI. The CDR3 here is CASSEQGSTDTQYF. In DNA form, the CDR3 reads TGTGCCAGCAGCGAACAGGGGAGCACAGATACGCAGTATTTT.

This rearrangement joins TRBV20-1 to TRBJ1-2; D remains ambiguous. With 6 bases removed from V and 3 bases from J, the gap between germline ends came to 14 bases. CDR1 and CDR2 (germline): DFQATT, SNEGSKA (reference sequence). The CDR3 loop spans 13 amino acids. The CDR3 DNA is TGCAGTGCCTTCCTCGGGTCGGACTATGGCTACACCTTC. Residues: CSAFLGSDYGYTF.